This entry is about one T cell receptor (beta chain). Sequencing was performed with immunoSEQ multiplex PCR; in TCRdb, only in-frame clones are kept and a portion is missing. The data contain around 500,000 clones, about 85% of them seen just once; the ten biggest clones take up roughly 8%. In germline, CDR1 is LNHNV, CDR2 YYDKDF (reference sequence). The CDR3 loop spans 12 amino acids. V was shortened by 8 bases and J by 2 bases, with 9 bases between the two germline ends. These data belong to a study of blood T cell repertoires in COVID-19. The sample consisted of PBMCs or T cells enriched from blood (not recorded which). The TCR sequence derives from a woman aged 55 to 70 who had recovered from COVID-19. This rearrangement joins TRBV15 to TRBJ2-5, with unresolved D. CDR3 DNA: TGTGCCACCGTGGGCCTTCAAGAGACCCAGTACTTC. It yields the protein CATVGLQETQYF.